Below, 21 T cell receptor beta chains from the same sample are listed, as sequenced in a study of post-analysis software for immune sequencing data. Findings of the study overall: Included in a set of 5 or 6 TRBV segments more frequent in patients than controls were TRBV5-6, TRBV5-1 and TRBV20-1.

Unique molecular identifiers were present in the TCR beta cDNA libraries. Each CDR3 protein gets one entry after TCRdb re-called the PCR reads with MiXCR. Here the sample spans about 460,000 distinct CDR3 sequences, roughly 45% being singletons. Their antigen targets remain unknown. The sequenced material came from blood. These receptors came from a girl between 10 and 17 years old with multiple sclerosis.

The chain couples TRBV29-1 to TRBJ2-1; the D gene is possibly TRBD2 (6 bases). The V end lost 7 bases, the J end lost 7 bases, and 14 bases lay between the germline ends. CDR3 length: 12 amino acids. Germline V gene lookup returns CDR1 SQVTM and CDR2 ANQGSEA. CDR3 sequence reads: CSGRVLGNEQFF. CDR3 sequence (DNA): TGCAGCGGGAGGGTCTTGGGAAATGAGCAGTTCTTC.

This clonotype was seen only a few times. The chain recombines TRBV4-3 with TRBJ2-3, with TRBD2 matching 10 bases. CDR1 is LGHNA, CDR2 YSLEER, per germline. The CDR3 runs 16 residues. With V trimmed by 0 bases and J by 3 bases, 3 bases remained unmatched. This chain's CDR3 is CASSQDASGRTDTQYF. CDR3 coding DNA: TGCGCCAGCAGCCAAGATGCTAGCGGGAGAACAGATACGCAGTATTTT.

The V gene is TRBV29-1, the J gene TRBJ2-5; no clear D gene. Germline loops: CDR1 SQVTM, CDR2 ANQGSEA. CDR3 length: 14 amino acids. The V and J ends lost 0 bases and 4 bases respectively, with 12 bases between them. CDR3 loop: CSVEEIGNGETQYF. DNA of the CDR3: TGCAGCGTTGAAGAGATAGGGAACGGAGAGACCCAGTACTTC.

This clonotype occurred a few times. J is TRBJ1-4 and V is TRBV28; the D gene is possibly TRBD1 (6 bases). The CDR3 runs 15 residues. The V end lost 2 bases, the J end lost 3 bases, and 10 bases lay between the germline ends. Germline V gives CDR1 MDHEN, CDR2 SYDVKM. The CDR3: CASSLLTGPNEKLFF. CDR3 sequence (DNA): TGTGCCAGCAGTTTACTGACAGGTCCTAATGAAAAACTGTTTTTT.

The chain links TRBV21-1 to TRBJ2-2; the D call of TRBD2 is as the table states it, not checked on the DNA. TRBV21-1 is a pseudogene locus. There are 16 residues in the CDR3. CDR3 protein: CASSKITSANTGELFF. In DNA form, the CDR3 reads TGTGCCAGCAGCAAAATCACTAGCGCGAACACCGGGGAGCTGTTTTTT.

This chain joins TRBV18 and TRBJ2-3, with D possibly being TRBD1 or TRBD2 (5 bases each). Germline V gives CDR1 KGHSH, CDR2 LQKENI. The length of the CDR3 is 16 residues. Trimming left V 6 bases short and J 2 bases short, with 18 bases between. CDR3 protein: CASSPRGRGFTDTQYF. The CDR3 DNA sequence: TGTGCCAGCTCTCCGAGGGGCCGCGGGTTCACAGATACGCAGTATTTT.

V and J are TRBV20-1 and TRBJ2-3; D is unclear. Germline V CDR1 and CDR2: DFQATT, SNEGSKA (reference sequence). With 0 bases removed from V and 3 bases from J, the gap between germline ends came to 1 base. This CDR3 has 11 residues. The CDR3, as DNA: TGCAGTGCTAGAGAGACAGATACGCAGTATTTT. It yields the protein CSARETDTQYF.

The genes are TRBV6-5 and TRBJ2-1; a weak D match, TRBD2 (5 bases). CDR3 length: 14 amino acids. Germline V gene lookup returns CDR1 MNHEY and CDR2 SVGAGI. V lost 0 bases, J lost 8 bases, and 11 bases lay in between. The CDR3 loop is CASSYSRGSDEQFF. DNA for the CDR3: TGTGCCAGCAGTTACTCGAGAGGGAGCGATGAGCAGTTCTTC.

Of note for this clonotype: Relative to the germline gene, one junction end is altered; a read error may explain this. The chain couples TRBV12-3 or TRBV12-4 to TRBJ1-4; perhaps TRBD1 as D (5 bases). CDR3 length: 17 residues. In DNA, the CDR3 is TGTGCCAGCAGGAGCAAGGGGCACTCTCAGAGTAATGAAAAACCGTTTTTT. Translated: CASRSKGHSQSNEKPFF.

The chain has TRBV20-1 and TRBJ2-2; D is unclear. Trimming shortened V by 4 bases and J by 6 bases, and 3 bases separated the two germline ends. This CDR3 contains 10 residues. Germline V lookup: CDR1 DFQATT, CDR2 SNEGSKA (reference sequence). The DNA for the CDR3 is TGCAGTGCTATGGCCGGGGAGCTGTTTTTT. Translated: CSAMAGELFF.

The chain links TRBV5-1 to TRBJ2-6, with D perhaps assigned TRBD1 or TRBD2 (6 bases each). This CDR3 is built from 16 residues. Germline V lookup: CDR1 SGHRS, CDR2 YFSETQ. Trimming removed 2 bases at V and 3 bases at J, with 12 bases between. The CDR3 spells CASSFQGTGGANVLTF. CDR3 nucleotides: TGCGCCAGCAGCTTCCAGGGGACTGGTGGGGCCAACGTCCTGACTTTC.

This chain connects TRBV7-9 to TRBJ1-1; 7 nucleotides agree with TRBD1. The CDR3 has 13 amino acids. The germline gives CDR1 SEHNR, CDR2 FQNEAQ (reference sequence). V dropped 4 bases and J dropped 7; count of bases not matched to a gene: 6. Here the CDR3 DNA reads TGTGCCAGCAGCTGGGACAGTCCCGATGAAGCTTTCTTT. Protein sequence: CASSWDSPDEAFF.

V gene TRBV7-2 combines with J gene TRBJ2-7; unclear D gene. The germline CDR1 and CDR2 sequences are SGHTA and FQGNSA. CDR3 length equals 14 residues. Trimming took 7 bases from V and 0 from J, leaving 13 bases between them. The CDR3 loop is CASKPPWGSYEQYF. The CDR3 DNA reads TGTGCCAGCAAACCTCCTTGGGGCTCCTACGAGCAGTACTTC.

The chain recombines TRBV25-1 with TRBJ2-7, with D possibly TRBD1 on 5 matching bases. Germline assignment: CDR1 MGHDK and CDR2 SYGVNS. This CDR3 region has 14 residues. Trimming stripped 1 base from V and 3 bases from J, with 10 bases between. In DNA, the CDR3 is TGTGCCAGCAGTGAATGGGGCGGCCTCTACGAGCAGTACTTC. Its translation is CASSEWGGLYEQYF.

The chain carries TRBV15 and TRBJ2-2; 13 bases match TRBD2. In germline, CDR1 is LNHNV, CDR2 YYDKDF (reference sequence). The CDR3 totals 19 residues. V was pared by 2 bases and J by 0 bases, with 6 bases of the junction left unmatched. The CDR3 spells CATSRPRLAGGPNTGELFF. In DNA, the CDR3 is TGTGCCACCAGCAGACCTAGACTAGCGGGAGGCCCGAACACCGGGGAGCTGTTTTTT.

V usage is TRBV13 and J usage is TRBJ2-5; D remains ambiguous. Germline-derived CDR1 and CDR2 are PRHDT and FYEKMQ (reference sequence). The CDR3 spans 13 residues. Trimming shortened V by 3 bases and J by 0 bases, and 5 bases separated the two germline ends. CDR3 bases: TGTGCCAGCAGCTTTGAAGACCAAGAGACCCAGTACTTC. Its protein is CASSFEDQETQYF. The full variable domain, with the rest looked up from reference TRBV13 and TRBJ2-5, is AAGVIQSPRHLIKEKRETATLKCYPIPRHDTVYWYQQGPGQDPQFLISFYEKMQSDKGSIPDRFSAQQFSDYHSELNMSSLELGDSALYFCASSFEDQETQYFGPGTRLLVL.

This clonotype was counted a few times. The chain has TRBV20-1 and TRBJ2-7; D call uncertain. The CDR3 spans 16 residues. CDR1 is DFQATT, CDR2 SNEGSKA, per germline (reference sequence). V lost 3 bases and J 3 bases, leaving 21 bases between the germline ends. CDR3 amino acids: CSASSQPGPEHYEQYF. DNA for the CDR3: TGCAGTGCTAGTTCCCAACCGGGCCCTGAGCACTACGAGCAGTACTTC.

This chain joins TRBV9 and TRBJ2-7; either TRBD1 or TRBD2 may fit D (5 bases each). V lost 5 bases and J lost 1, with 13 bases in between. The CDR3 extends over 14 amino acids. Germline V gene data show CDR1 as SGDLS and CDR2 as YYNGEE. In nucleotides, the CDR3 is TGTGCCAGCAGGATCCGGGACCCTTCCTACGAGCAGTACTTC. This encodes CASRIRDPSYEQYF.

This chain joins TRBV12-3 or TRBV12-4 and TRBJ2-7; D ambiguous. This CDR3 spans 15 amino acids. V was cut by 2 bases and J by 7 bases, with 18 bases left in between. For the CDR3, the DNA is TGTGCCAGCAGTTTACTTAAGGTTACGAAAACGGAGCAGTACTTC. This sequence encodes CASSLLKVTKTEQYF.

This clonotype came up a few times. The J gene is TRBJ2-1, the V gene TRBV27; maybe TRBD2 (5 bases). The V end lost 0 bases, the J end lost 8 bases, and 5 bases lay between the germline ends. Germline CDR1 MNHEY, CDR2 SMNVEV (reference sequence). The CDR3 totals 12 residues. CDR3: CASSLSRDEQFF. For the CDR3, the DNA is TGTGCCAGCAGTTTATCGCGGGATGAGCAGTTCTTC.

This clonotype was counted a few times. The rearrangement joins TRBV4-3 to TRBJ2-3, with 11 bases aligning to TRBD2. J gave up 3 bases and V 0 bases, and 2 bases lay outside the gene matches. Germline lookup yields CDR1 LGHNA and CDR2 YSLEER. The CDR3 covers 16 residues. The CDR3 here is CASSQEWTSGTDTQYF. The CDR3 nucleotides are TGCGCCAGCAGCCAAGAATGGACTAGCGGGACAGATACGCAGTATTTT.